These 31 T cell receptor beta chains originate from one sample sequenced in a study of blood T cells in healthy people across ages. A sample-barcoded 5' primer and a J-beta primer mix were used in a second PCR of roughly 6 to 11 cycles. A single record per CDR3 protein comes from TCRdb applying MiXCR to the 5' RACE reads. The data hold hundreds of thousands of distinct CDR3 sequences, with about 21% observed a single time. The sequenced sample was blood. Every receptor here comes from a man in his sixties or seventies in good health.

Turning to this clonotype: A read error may account for a junction end that differs from germline. The V call is TRBV4-2, the J call TRBJ2-5; D possibly matches TRBD1 or TRBD2 (5 bases each). Germline loops: CDR1 LGHNA, CDR2 YNFKEQ. CDR3 length: 16 amino acids. CDR3 loop: CAGSQDEGYGAETQYF. CDR3 sequence (DNA): TGTGCCGGCAGCCAAGATGAGGGGTACGGGGCAGAGACCCAGTACTTC.

This clonotype was observed a few times. The chain couples TRBV12-3 or TRBV12-4 to TRBJ2-5; TRBD2 agrees at 7 bases. The J call may be wrong; the DNA end is better matched by TRBJ2-1. The CDR3 totals 14 residues. CDR3 residues: CASSLPKQTSPQFF. CDR3 nucleotide sequence: TGTGCCAGCAGTTTACCCAAACAGACTAGCCCACAGTTCTTC.

The CDR3 DNA is TGCGCCAGCAGCCAAGATTGGAATAGCGGATCCTACGAGCAGTACTTC. Translation gives CASSQDWNSGSYEQYF. This chain connects TRBV4-3 to TRBJ2-5; TRBD2 is a possible D gene (6 bases). Matching the DNA end better, TRBJ2-7 makes the J call doubtful. Germline CDR1 is LGHNA and CDR2 is YSLEER. CDR3 size: 16 residues.

V usage is TRBV3-1 and J usage is TRBJ2-5; D uncertain. The germline V gene encodes CDR1 LGHDT and CDR2 YNNKEL (reference sequence). V was shortened by 5 bases and J by 10 bases, with 11 bases between the two germline ends. CDR3 length: 11 residues. CDR3 nucleotide sequence: TGTGCCAGCAGCTTTCCGCGTGTCCAGTACTTC. This sequence encodes CASSFPRVQYF.

The chain carries TRBV3-1 and TRBJ2-1; TRBD1 agrees at 9 bases. The V gene's germline CDR1 is LGHDT and CDR2 YNNKEL (reference sequence). The CDR3 consists of 15 residues. V dropped 4 bases and J dropped 8; count of bases not matched to a gene: 9. CDR3 nucleotides: TGTGCCAGCAGCCGACGGGGGACAGGGTTGCATGAGCAGTTCTTC. Translated: CASSRRGTGLHEQFF.

This chain links TRBV27 with TRBJ1-4, with no clear D. This CDR3 spans 16 amino acids. Germline assignment: CDR1 MNHEY and CDR2 SMNVEV (reference sequence). V lost 6 bases, J lost 4 bases, and 18 bases lay in between. CDR3 in DNA: TGTGCCAGCAGCGTGTCGGGTCGCCTTATTAATGAAAAACTGTTTTTT. Its protein product is CASSVSGRLINEKLFF.

This clonotype has at least ten counts. The chain employs TRBV5-1 and TRBJ2-5; tentative D call: TRBD1 (5 bases). The germline CDR1 and CDR2 sequences are SGHRS and YFSETQ. Trimming removed 0 bases at V and 0 bases at J, with 9 bases between. The CDR3 length is 15 residues. The CDR3 is CASSLGTLYQETQYF. In DNA, the CDR3 is TGCGCCAGCAGCTTGGGGACACTGTACCAAGAGACCCAGTACTTC.

In this sample, this clonotype turned up many times. V is TRBV24-1 and J is TRBJ2-1, with D unresolved. CDR3 length: 11 amino acids. Trimming pared 4 bases from V and 6 bases from J, leaving 3 bases between. CDR1 and CDR2 (germline): KGHDR, SFDVKD. The CDR3 DNA reads as TGTGCCACCAGTGACATCAATGAGCAGTTCTTC. Translated: CATSDINEQFF.

The chain couples TRBV2 to TRBJ2-3; D is possibly TRBD2 (7 bases). Per germline, CDR1 SNHLY and CDR2 FYNNEI. With 5 bases removed from V and 6 bases from J, the gap between germline ends came to 12 bases. The CDR3 is 13 amino acids. As DNA, the CDR3 is TGTGCCAGCAGTATACAGGGAGGGGATACGCAGTATTTT. Protein sequence: CASSIQGGDTQYF.

This rearrangement joins TRBV7-9 to TRBJ2-7, with unresolved D. This CDR3 spans 14 amino acids. V lost 3 bases to trimming and J lost 2 bases, with 11 bases between them. Looked up from germline, CDR1 is SEHNR and CDR2 is FQNEAQ (reference sequence). CDR3 sequence reads: CASSFGGVTYEQYF. The CDR3 DNA follows: TGTGCCAGCAGCTTTGGTGGGGTCACCTACGAGCAGTACTTC.

This clonotype was picked up a small number of times. V is TRBV11-2 and J is TRBJ1-1; D is unclear. V was clipped by 9 bases and J by 2 bases, with 13 bases between them. CDR3 length equals 13 residues. Germline V gene data show CDR1 as SGHAT and CDR2 as FQNNGV. CDR3 nucleotides: TGTGCCAGTGTACCTTCATTAAACACTGAAGCTTTCTTT. It codes for CASVPSLNTEAFF.

This clonotype was found a few times. V and J are TRBV20-1 and TRBJ2-5; 10 nucleotides match TRBD2. The assigned J gene may be wrong: the sequence end matches TRBJ2-7 better. This CDR3 has 17 residues. Germline CDR1 and CDR2: DFQATT and SNEGSKA (reference sequence). The CDR3 sequence: CSAIPADHTSGTYEQYF. The DNA of the CDR3 is TGCAGTGCTATCCCGGCCGACCATACTAGCGGGACCTACGAGCAGTACTTC.

This chain uses TRBV5-1 with TRBJ2-5, with D perhaps TRBD2 (5 bases). The germline gives CDR1 SGHRS, CDR2 YFSETQ. The CDR3 sequence is 14 residues long. V was trimmed by 4 bases and J by 11 bases, leaving 21 bases between them. The CDR3 nucleotides are TGCGCCAGCAGCACACCTGGACCCGGTGGGGAGCAGTACTTC. It yields the protein CASSTPGPGGEQYF.

This rearrangement joins TRBV2 to TRBJ2-3; TRBD2 matches 7 bases. The germline V gene encodes CDR1 SNHLY and CDR2 FYNNEI. CDR3 length equals 15 residues. The ends lost 0 bases at V and 6 bases at J; junction bases unmatched: 6. The CDR3: CASSEAAPGGDTQYF. The CDR3 coding sequence is TGTGCCAGCAGTGAAGCGGCTCCCGGGGGGGATACGCAGTATTTT.

V is TRBV29-1 and J is TRBJ2-1; unclear D gene. Trimming stripped 3 bases from V and 6 bases from J, with 9 bases between. This CDR3 is built from 12 residues. CDR1 SQVTM and CDR2 ANQGSEA come from the germline V gene. Here the CDR3 DNA reads TGCAGCGTTGAGGAGCTCCCCAATGAGCAGTTCTTC. It specifies CSVEELPNEQFF.

At least ten counts were recorded for this clonotype. The CDR3 DNA reads as TGTGCCATCAGTGAGTCGGGAGGGGAAGAGACCCAGTACTTC. Translated: CAISESGGEETQYF. The rearrangement joins TRBV10-3 to TRBJ2-5; 7 bases map to TRBD2. The CDR3 totals 14 residues. The germline V gene has CDR1 ENHRY and CDR2 SYGVKD. J was trimmed by 3 bases and V by 0 bases; bases with no gene match: 1.

This clonotype was observed at least ten times. The rearrangement joins TRBV7-8 to TRBJ2-7; 12 nucleotides match TRBD2. Trimming at V came to 0 bases and at J to 0 bases, leaving 15 bases not matched to a gene. CDR1 and CDR2 from the germline V gene are SGHVS and FQNEAQ. The CDR3 runs 21 residues. The CDR3 loop reads CASSLAVGLTSGSGSSYEQYF. The CDR3 nucleotides are TGTGCCAGCAGCTTAGCAGTCGGGTTGACTAGCGGGAGTGGGAGCTCCTACGAGCAGTACTTC. Full variable domain (rest looked up from reference TRBV7-8 and TRBJ2-7): GAGVSQSPRYKVAKRGQDVALRCDPISGHVSLFWYQQALGQGPEFLTYFQNEAQLDKSGLPSDRFFAERPEGSVSTLKIQRTQQEDSAVYLCASSLAVGLTSGSGSSYEQYFGPGTRLTVT.

In its sample, this clonotype was seen a few times. The junction and the germline gene differ at one end; a read error may be behind it. The chain is built from TRBV12-3 or TRBV12-4 and TRBJ2-1, with 8 bases identical to TRBD2. This CDR3 comprises 15 residues. The CDR3, as DNA: TGTGCCAGCATTTTAGGTAGCGGGAAGAACAATGAGCAGTTCTTC. Its protein product is CASILGSGKNNEQFF.

The rearrangement joins TRBV6-2 or TRBV6-3 to TRBJ2-2; D not certain. Germline V gene lookup returns CDR1 MNHEY and CDR2 SVGEGT. The CDR3 has 15 amino acids. The germline V and J ends were trimmed by 10 bases and 2 bases, with 17 bases remaining between them. CDR3 in amino acids: CATGLTRPNTGELFF. As DNA, the CDR3 is TGTGCCACCGGCCTCACCCGACCCAACACCGGGGAGCTGTTTTTT.

This clonotype was observed at least ten times. This chain joins TRBV3-1 and TRBJ2-1; D not resolved. With 1 base removed from V and 5 bases from J, the gap between germline ends came to 12 bases. The CDR3 extends over 15 amino acids. Germline lookup yields CDR1 LGHDT and CDR2 YNNKEL (reference sequence). This CDR3 reads CASSQGLVANNEQFF. CDR3 DNA: TGTGCCAGCAGCCAAGGGTTGGTAGCAAACAATGAGCAGTTCTTC.

This chain connects TRBV20-1 to TRBJ2-7, with 7 bases that match TRBD2. This CDR3 spans 15 amino acids. The trim removed 0 bases at V and 5 bases at J, leaving 10 bases unmatched. CDR1 is DFQATT and CDR2 is SNEGSKA in the germline V gene (reference sequence). The CDR3 sequence is CSARDGRLAVHEQYF. In DNA, the CDR3 is TGCAGTGCTAGAGATGGCCGGCTAGCGGTCCACGAGCAGTACTTC.

This clonotype was recorded at least ten times. This chain connects TRBV20-1 to TRBJ2-5; no definite D call. V lost 5 bases and J lost 4, with 20 bases in between. Germline CDR1 reads DFQATT; CDR2 reads SNEGSKA (reference sequence). This CDR3 is 15 amino acids long. CDR3 loop: CSAVIPLGSRETQYF. In DNA form, the CDR3 reads TGCAGTGCTGTGATACCGTTGGGGTCGCGAGAGACCCAGTACTTC.

V gene TRBV4-3 combines with J gene TRBJ2-3; D is uncertain. This CDR3 spans 13 amino acids. V gave up 4 bases and J gave up 2 bases, with 7 bases separating them. Germline CDR1 reads LGHNA; CDR2 reads YSLEER. CDR3 protein: CASSPTITDTQYF. In DNA form, the CDR3 reads TGCGCCAGCAGCCCAACAATCACAGATACGCAGTATTTT.

This clonotype was observed a few times. V is TRBV5-1 and J is TRBJ2-5; unclear D gene. CDR3 length equals 11 residues. Trimming removed 4 bases from V and 2 bases from J, with 3 bases in between. Germline V lookup: CDR1 SGHRS, CDR2 YFSETQ. CDR3 nucleotides: TGCGCCAGCAGCATGCAAGAGACCCAGTACTTC. Translated, it gives CASSMQETQYF.

The chain carries TRBV12-3 or TRBV12-4 and TRBJ1-2, with 7 bases that match TRBD1. This CDR3 is built from 14 residues. J was trimmed by 13 bases and V by 5 bases; bases with no gene match: 16. The CDR3 coding sequence is TGTGCCAGCAGTCAGCGACGGGACAGTCCGTCCCTCACCTTC. This encodes CASSQRRDSPSLTF.

The chain joins TRBV28 to TRBJ1-1; 9 bases line up with TRBD1. CDR1 MDHEN and CDR2 SYDVKM come from the germline V gene. J lost 4 bases, V lost 4 bases, and 10 bases had no gene match. The CDR3 has 16 amino acids. The CDR3 bases are TGTGCCAGCAGTTCGCCCGGGACAGGGTTCGGCACTGAAGCTTTCTTT. Its translation: CASSSPGTGFGTEAFF.

In regard to this clonotype: At one of its ends the junction is not consistent with the germline gene, which may arise from a read error. The V call is TRBV7-3, the J call TRBJ2-7; 7 nucleotides match TRBD1. Germline V lookup: CDR1 SGHTA, CDR2 FQGTGA. CDR3 length equals 15 residues. The CDR3 reads CTSSSPGTVPYEQYF. In DNA, the CDR3 is TGTACCAGCAGCAGTCCCGGGACAGTCCCCTACGAGCAGTACTTC. The whole variable domain, filled in from reference TRBV7-3 and TRBJ2-7, reads GAGVSQTPSNKVTEKGKYVELRCDPISGHTALYWYRQSLGQGPEFLIYFQGTGAADDSGLPNDRFFAVRPEGSVSTLKIQRTERGDSAVYLCTSSSPGTVPYEQYFGPGTRLTVT.

This clonotype was observed a few times. The chain is built from TRBV28 and TRBJ2-7, with 9 bases that match TRBD1. V shed 6 bases, J shed 5 bases, and the junction held 11 bases outside the gene matches. Germline V gene sequence: CDR1 MDHEN, CDR2 SYDVKM. CDR3 length equals 15 residues. CDR3 in amino acids: CASSTGTGSRNEQYF. The CDR3 DNA follows: TGTGCCAGCAGCACCGGGACAGGGAGTAGGAACGAGCAGTACTTC.

The rearrangement joins TRBV5-1 to TRBJ2-3; possible D gene TRBD1, 5 bases. This CDR3 has 14 amino acids. The V end was cut by 6 bases, the J end by 0 bases, with 11 bases between. Germline-derived CDR1 and CDR2 are SGHRS and YFSETQ. The CDR3: CASMAGPSTDTQYF. CDR3 DNA: TGCGCCAGCATGGCAGGGCCTAGCACAGATACGCAGTATTTT.

This clonotype has just a few counts. This chain uses TRBV15 with TRBJ1-5; tentative D call: TRBD1 (5 bases). The V gene lost 1 base and the J gene lost 7 bases, with 14 bases spanning the gap. There are 15 residues in the CDR3. Germline-derived CDR1 and CDR2 are LNHNV and YYDKDF (reference sequence). Written as DNA, the CDR3 is TGTGCCACCAGCAGAGTCCTAGGGGAGATGCAGCCCCAGCATTTT. Protein sequence: CATSRVLGEMQPQHF. The whole variable domain, remainder taken from reference TRBV15 and TRBJ1-5, is DAMVIQNPRYQVTQFGKPVTLSCSQTLNHNVMYWYQQKSSQAPKLLFHYYDKDFNNEADTPDNFQSRRPNTSFCFLDIRSPGLGDTAMYLCATSRVLGEMQPQHFGDGTRLSIL.

The chain recombines TRBV20-1 with TRBJ2-5, with D uncertain. The closer fit of TRBJ2-7 to the DNA end suggests the J call may be wrong. The germline gives CDR1 DFQATT, CDR2 SNEGSKA (reference sequence). There are 14 residues in the CDR3. The CDR3 reads CSARDRVSYYEQYF. As DNA, the CDR3 is TGCAGTGCTAGAGATCGGGTCAGTTACTACGAGCAGTACTTC.